A selection of T cell receptor beta chains follows, all from one sample in a study of cytomegalovirus exposure and HLA in healthy donors. The repertoire was sequenced with immunoSEQ multiplex PCR; TCRdb's copy has only in-frame clones and lacks some. The sample has more than 85,000 clones; about 81% are singletons. Sequenced sample: PBMCs. These receptors came from a young man in good health and CMV-seronegative. Each CDR3 is given with its conserved first and last residue. The D gene is left open where the match is weak. Not every row has a clone size; where given, it reads once, few, many or a size class.

>NA|TRBV28|TRBJ1-4|NA
TGTGCCTGCACGACAGTTAGGGGAGAAAAACTGTTTTTT
CACTTVRGEKLFF
>NA|TRBV7-6|TRBJ1-4|TRBD1
TGTGCCAGCAGTTTGACAGGGGGCCGTACGGAAAAACTGTTTTTT
CASSLTGGRTEKLFF
>NA|TRBV5-1|TRBJ1-1|NA
TGCGCCAGCAGTCGCATGGGGCCCCATAGCAGCACTGAAGCTTTCTTT
CASSRMGPHSSTEAFF
>few|TRBV30|TRBJ1-1|NA
TGTGCCTGGAGTGGACACCTACGGACTGAAGCTTTCTTT
CAWSGHLRTEAFF
>NA|TRBV5-4|TRBJ1-2|NA
TGTGCCAGCAGTCCGCCCCCTCCAGGGGCGAGTTATGGCTACACCTTC
CASSPPPPGASYGYTF
>NA|TRBV7-7|TRBJ2-5|TRBD1
TGTGCCAGCAGCTCGGGACAGCCCCCCTGGGAGACCCAGTACTTC
CASSSGQPPWETQYF
>NA|TRBV7-3|TRBJ2-2|TRBD2
TGTGCCAGCAGCCCCTCGCGGGGGGTAGGCGGGGAGCTGTTTTTT
CASSPSRGVGGELFF
>NA|TRBV6-5|TRBJ1-4|TRBD1
TGTGCCAGCAGTTACGACAGGGCCCTGAATGAAAAACTGTTTTTT
CASSYDRALNEKLFF
>few|TRBV27|TRBJ1-1|TRBD1
TGTGCCAGCAGTTCCCCGGGACAGAGGAACACTGAAGCTTTCTTT
CASSSPGQRNTEAFF
>NA|TRBV7-9|TRBJ1-6|TRBD1
TGTGCCAGCAGCTTACAGGGGGCTGGGCCTGATAATTCACCCCTCCACTTT
CASSLQGAGPDNSPLHF
>NA|TRBV6-5|TRBJ1-2|NA
TGTGCCAGCAGCCAAGACCCCCGAGGGTATGGCTACACCTTC
CASSQDPRGYGYTF
>NA|TRBV9|TRBJ2-3|NA
TGTGCCAGCAGCCCCAGGGGGGACATTACCCCAGATACGCAGTATTTT
CASSPRGDITPDTQYF
>NA|TRBV19|TRBJ1-2|NA
TGTGCCAGTAGGCTACAGGGAATGGATGGCTACACCTTC
CASRLQGMDGYTF
>NA|TRBV19|TRBJ2-3|TRBD1
TGTGCCAGTAGCCAGACAGGGGGTACAGATACGCAGTATTTT
CASSQTGGTDTQYF
>few|TRBV4-1|TRBJ2-3|TRBD2
TGCGCCAGCAGCCAGGGGGTGCTAGCGGGGTTCACAGATACGCAGTATTTT
CASSQGVLAGFTDTQYF
>NA|TRBV4-1|TRBJ1-1|NA
TGCGCCAGCGGACAGTGGGGCGCGAACACTGAAGCTTTCTTT
CASGQWGANTEAFF
>NA|TRBV7-3|TRBJ2-1|TRBD1
TGTGCCAGCAGCCCGGCACAGGGGCGCAATGAGCAGTTCTTC
CASSPAQGRNEQFF
>NA|TRBV5-6|TRBJ2-3|NA
TGTGCCAGCAGCTGGACGGGGACAGATACGCAGTATTTT
CASSWTGTDTQYF
>NA|TRBV19|TRBJ2-7|TRBD1
TGTGCCAGTATGAGACAGGGGGCCTACGAGCAGTACTTC
CASMRQGAYEQYF
>NA|TRBV28|TRBJ1-3|NA
TGTGCCAGCAATCGTCCGGGATACACCATATATTTT
CASNRPGYTIYF
>once|TRBV23-1|TRBJ2-5|NA
TGCGCCAGCAGTCTGTTGACCGGAGAATGTGTGGAGACCCAGTACTTC
CASSLLTGECVETQYF
>many|TRBV2|TRBJ1-2|NA
TGTGCCAGCAGTGGCCGGAACTATGGCTACACCTTC
CASSGRNYGYTF
>few|TRBV7-9|TRBJ1-5|NA
TGTGCCAGCAGCTATGGAGATCAGCCCCAGCATTTT
CASSYGDQPQHF
>NA|TRBV6-5|TRBJ1-1|TRBD1
TGTGCCAGCAGTCGTGACAGGGTGGTCAGTGAAGCTTTCTTT
CASSRDRVVSEAFF
>NA|TRBV7-3|TRBJ2-4|NA
TGTGCCAGCAGCTTAAACAGGGCCATTGGAGACATTCAGTACTTC
CASSLNRAIGDIQYF
>once|TRBV6-1|TRBJ2-7|TRBD2
TGTGCCAGTAATGCTGGGCTAGCGGCCTACGAGCAGTACTTC
CASNAGLAAYEQYF
>NA|TRBV10-1|TRBJ2-1|TRBD2
TGCGCCAGCAGTGGGAGCGGGGGGTCCTACAATGAGCAGTTCTTC
CASSGSGGSYNEQFF
>NA|TRBV27|TRBJ1-5|NA
TGTGCCAGCAGTTTAAGGCAGGGCAATCAGCCCCAGCATTTT
CASSLRQGNQPQHF
>once|TRBV2|TRBJ2-7|NA
TGTGCCAGCAGTGAGTCCCCTACCGGGTTCGGGTTCGAGCAGTACTTC
CASSESPTGFGFEQYF
>NA|TRBV27|TRBJ1-6|NA
TGTGCCAATATCGAGGCGAATCGCAAGGAGGATTCACCCCTCCACTTT
CANIEANRKEDSPLHF
>few|TRBV6-6|TRBJ1-5|NA
TGTGCCAGCAGTTACGACAGTACAAGCAATCAGCCCCAGCATTTT
CASSYDSTSNQPQHF
>NA|TRBV29-1|TRBJ2-5|NA
TGCAGCGTTGATCCTCTTGACGCCCAGGGCGGGACCCAGTACTTC
CSVDPLDAQGGTQYF
>NA|TRBV2|TRBJ2-1|TRBD1
TGTGCCAGCAGGGGGACAGAGTCCTACAATGAGCAGTTCTTC
CASRGTESYNEQFF
>NA|TRBV9|TRBJ2-2|NA
TGTGCCAGCAGCTTCGGGTGGCCTAACACCGGGGAGCTGTTTTTT
CASSFGWPNTGELFF
>NA|TRBV4-1|TRBJ2-3|NA
TGCGCCAGCAGCTACGGGGGAGGTACAGATACGCAGTATTTT
CASSYGGGTDTQYF
>few|TRBV27|TRBJ1-4|NA
TGTGCCAGCAGTTATGACAGAGGTGAAAAACTGTTTTTT
CASSYDRGEKLFF
>NA|TRBV27|TRBJ2-3|NA
NA
CASSFGSGSDTQYF
>NA|TRBV28|TRBJ2-3|NA
TGTGCCAGCAGTTCCCCCGGCACAGATACGCAGTATTTT
CASSSPGTDTQYF
>NA|TRBV7-9|TRBJ2-5|TRBD2
TGTGCCAGCAGCTTCGCGGGGGGCGGGGAACAAGAGACCCAGTACTTC
CASSFAGGGEQETQYF
>NA|TRBV9|TRBJ1-1|NA
TGTGCCAGCAGCCCGACAGAGTTGAACACTGAAGCTTTCTTT
CASSPTELNTEAFF
>NA|TRBV5-1|TRBJ2-1|NA
TGCGCCAGCAGCTTGGCCCCTGCGAATGAGCAGTTCTTC
CASSLAPANEQFF
>few|TRBV4-3|TRBJ2-3|NA
TGCGCCAGCAGCCAAGTGGGTGGGGGCAGGACCACAGATACGCAGTATTTT
CASSQVGGGRTTDTQYF
>NA|TRBV10-3|TRBJ1-6|NA
TGTGCCATCAGTGACATCTATAATTCACCCCTCCACTTT
CAISDIYNSPLHF
>NA|TRBV19|TRBJ2-5|TRBD1
TGTGCCAGTAGTGCCCGGGACAGCGAAGAGACCCAGTACTTC
CASSARDSEETQYF
>NA|TRBV5-5|TRBJ2-7|NA
TGTGCCAGCAGCTTGGGGGACTCCAAAGCCTTGGAGCAGTACTTC
CASSLGDSKALEQYF
>NA|TRBV7-2|TRBJ1-2|NA
TGTGCCAGCAGCCCGGACACGAACTATGGCTACACCTTC
CASSPDTNYGYTF
>NA|TRBV27|TRBJ2-5|TRBD2
TGTGCCAGCACCCCGGGACTAGCGGGAGAGGAGACCCAGTACTTC
CASTPGLAGEETQYF
>NA|TRBV5-1|TRBJ2-5|TRBD2
TGCGCCAGCAGCTCGGGCGCGGGGGAGGGACAAGAGACCCAGTACTTC
CASSSGAGEGQETQYF
>NA|TRBV11-3|TRBJ2-1|TRBD2
TGTGCCAGCAGCCCACTAGCGGGTCCCTACAATGAGCAGTTCTTC
CASSPLAGPYNEQFF
>NA|TRBV7-2|TRBJ2-2|NA
TGTGCCAGCAGCTCCGTTGTTACCGGGGAGCTGTTTTTT
CASSSVVTGELFF
>NA|TRBV6-1|TRBJ2-5|NA
TGTGCCAGCAGTTCCGGAGGGGAGGAGACCCAGTACTTC
CASSSGGEETQYF
>once|TRBV7-2|TRBJ2-7|NA
TGTGCCAGCAGTCCAAACTCCTACGAGCAGTACTTC
CASSPNSYEQYF
>NA|TRBV6-1|TRBJ2-1|NA
TGTGCCAGCAGTGAAGGAACGGGGGTGTACAATGAGCAGTTCTTC
CASSEGTGVYNEQFF
>NA|TRBV23-1|TRBJ1-6|NA
TGCGCCAGCAGTCCCGAGGGGGGGTGGGTAAGTCCAACCCTCCACTTT
CASSPEGGWVSPTLHF